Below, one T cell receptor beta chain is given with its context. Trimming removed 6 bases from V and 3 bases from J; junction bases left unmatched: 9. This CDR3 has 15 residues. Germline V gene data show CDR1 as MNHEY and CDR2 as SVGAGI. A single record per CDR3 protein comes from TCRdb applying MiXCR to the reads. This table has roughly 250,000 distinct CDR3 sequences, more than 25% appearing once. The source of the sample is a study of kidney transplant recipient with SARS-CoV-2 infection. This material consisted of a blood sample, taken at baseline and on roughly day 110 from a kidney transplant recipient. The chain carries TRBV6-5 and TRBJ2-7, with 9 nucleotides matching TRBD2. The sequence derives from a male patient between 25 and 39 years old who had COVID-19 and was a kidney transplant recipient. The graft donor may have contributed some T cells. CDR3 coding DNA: TGTGCCAGCAGGGATAGCGGGGGTCCTCGCTACGAGCAGTACTTC. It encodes CASRDSGGPRYEQYF.